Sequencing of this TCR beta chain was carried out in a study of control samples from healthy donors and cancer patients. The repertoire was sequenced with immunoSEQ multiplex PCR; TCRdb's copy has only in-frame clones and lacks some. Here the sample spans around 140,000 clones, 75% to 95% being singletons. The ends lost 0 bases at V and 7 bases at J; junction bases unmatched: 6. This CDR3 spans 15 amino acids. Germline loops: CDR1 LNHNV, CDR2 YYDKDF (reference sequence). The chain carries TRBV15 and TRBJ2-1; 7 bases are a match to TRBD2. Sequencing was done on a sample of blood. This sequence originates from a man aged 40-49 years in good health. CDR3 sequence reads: CATSRDLASGNEQFF. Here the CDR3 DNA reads TGTGCCACCAGCAGAGATCTGGCTAGCGGAAATGAGCAGTTCTTC.